A single sample gave rise to the 11 T cell receptor beta chains below, sequenced in a study of CD8 T cells in Susac syndrome. Reverse transcription of about 0.5 to 1 ug RNA used random hexamers. In TCRdb, the immunoSEQ multiplex PCR reads were re-called with MiXCR into one record per CDR3 protein. The sample records 300,000 or so distinct CDR3 sequences, under 95% being singletons. Sequenced: CD4+ T cells from PBMCs. These receptors were obtained from a human donor with multiple sclerosis.

This clonotype was seen once. This chain connects TRBV6-5 to TRBJ2-2; D is perhaps TRBD2 (6 bases). The CDR3 sequence is 15 residues long. Trimming stripped 2 bases from V and 4 bases from J, with 11 bases between. Germline-derived CDR1 and CDR2 are MNHEY and SVGAGI. The CDR3: CASSYGGVSTGELFF. CDR3 DNA: TGTGCCAGCAGTTACGGAGGGGTTAGCACCGGGGAGCTGTTTTTT.

The J gene is TRBJ1-5, the V gene TRBV20-1; no firm D call. Trimming stripped 5 bases from V and 8 bases from J, with 19 bases between. CDR1 is DFQATT, CDR2 SNEGSKA, per germline (reference sequence). CDR3 length: 14 residues. The CDR3 here is CSALTPGRTEPQHF. The CDR3 nucleotides are TGCAGTGCTCTAACACCTGGTAGAACGGAGCCCCAGCATTTT.

The rearrangement uses TRBV5-5 and TRBJ2-2; possibly TRBD2 for D (5 bases). This CDR3 spans 14 amino acids. V was clipped by 4 bases and J by 7 bases, with 14 bases between them. CDR1 is SGHKS and CDR2 is YYEKEE in the germline V gene (reference sequence). Here the CDR3 DNA reads TGTGCCAGCAGCCCGCGGGCTTCAGGCGGGGAGCTGTTTTTT. It encodes CASSPRASGGELFF.

The J gene is TRBJ1-2, the V gene TRBV12-3 or TRBV12-4, with 9 bases fitting TRBD1. This CDR3 contains 15 residues. V was pared by 5 bases and J by 5 bases, with 9 bases of the junction left unmatched. CDR3 DNA sequence: TGTGCCAGCAGTCCTGATGGGACAGGGCGTTATGGCTACACCTTC. It yields the protein CASSPDGTGRYGYTF.

This rearrangement joins TRBV19 to TRBJ1-2; D is uncertain. V lost 4 bases, J lost 1 base, and 10 bases lay in between. The CDR3 covers 14 residues. Looked up from germline, CDR1 is LNHDA and CDR2 is SQIVND (reference sequence). The CDR3 is CASSRRGGNYGYTF. The CDR3 coding sequence is TGTGCCAGTAGTAGGCGTGGCGGTAACTATGGCTACACCTTC.

This sequence joins TRBV20-1 and TRBJ2-7; D remains ambiguous. The CDR3 has 16 residues. V was pared by 0 bases and J by 3 bases, with 18 bases between. CDR1 is DFQATT, CDR2 SNEGSKA, per germline (reference sequence). CDR3 nucleotides: TGCAGTGCTAGAGATCCCCAGGACCCGCTCCGCTACGAGCAGTACTTC. This sequence encodes CSARDPQDPLRYEQYF.

This chain's CDR3 is CASRRTASGTAYGYTF. The CDR3 region has the DNA TGTGCCAGCAGACGGACAGCGTCTGGGACAGCGTATGGCTACACCTTC. The chain joins TRBV12-3 or TRBV12-4 to TRBJ1-2, with 7 bases matching TRBD1. The CDR3 consists of 16 residues. Losses at the gene ends were 6 bases for V and 5 bases for J; bases not matched to a gene: 15.

This clonotype was recorded once. The chain uses TRBV28 and TRBJ2-7; D remains ambiguous. The V gene lost 5 bases and the J gene lost 2 bases, with 10 bases spanning the gap. The CDR3 contains 13 residues. The germline V gene has CDR1 MDHEN and CDR2 SYDVKM. This CDR3 is CASSLEYPYEQYF. The CDR3 coding sequence is TGTGCCAGCAGTCTAGAGTACCCCTACGAGCAGTACTTC.

J is TRBJ1-6 and V is TRBV6-5; perhaps TRBD1 as D (5 bases). CDR1 is MNHEY, CDR2 SVGAGI, per germline. This CDR3 has 15 residues. V dropped 0 bases and J dropped 7 bases, with 10 bases sitting between them. The CDR3 DNA reads TGTGCCAGCAGTTACTCGGGGCAGTTAAATTCACCCCTCCACTTT. Protein product: CASSYSGQLNSPLHF.

This clonotype was detected only once. The genes are TRBV7-2 and TRBJ2-7, with 7 bases that match TRBD1. This CDR3 has 13 residues. The germline V gene encodes CDR1 SGHTA and CDR2 FQGNSA. J was trimmed by 7 bases and V by 5 bases; bases with no gene match: 8. In nucleotides, the CDR3 is TGTGCCAGCAGCCTGGGGACAGCTAGAGAGCAGTACTTC. It codes for CASSLGTAREQYF.

CDR3 nucleotide sequence: TGTGCCAGCAGTCCAAATGGGGGGCCTGGGGGCTACACCTTC. Translating it yields CASSPNGGPGGYTF. The chain employs TRBV12-3 or TRBV12-4 and TRBJ1-2; tentatively, D is TRBD1 (6 bases). Trimming pared 5 bases from V and 8 bases from J, leaving 18 bases between. This CDR3 is 14 amino acids long.